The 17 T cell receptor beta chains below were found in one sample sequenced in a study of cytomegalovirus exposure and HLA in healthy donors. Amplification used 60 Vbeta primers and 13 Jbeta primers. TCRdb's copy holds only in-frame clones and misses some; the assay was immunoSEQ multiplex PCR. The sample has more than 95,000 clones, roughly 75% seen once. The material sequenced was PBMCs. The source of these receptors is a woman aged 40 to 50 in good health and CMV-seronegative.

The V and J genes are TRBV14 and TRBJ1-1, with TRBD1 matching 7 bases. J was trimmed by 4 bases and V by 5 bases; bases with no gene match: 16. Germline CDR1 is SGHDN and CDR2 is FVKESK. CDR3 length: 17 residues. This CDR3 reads CASSRTGTSRGSTEAFF. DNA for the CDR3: TGTGCCAGCAGCAGGACAGGTACCTCTAGAGGAAGCACTGAAGCTTTCTTT.

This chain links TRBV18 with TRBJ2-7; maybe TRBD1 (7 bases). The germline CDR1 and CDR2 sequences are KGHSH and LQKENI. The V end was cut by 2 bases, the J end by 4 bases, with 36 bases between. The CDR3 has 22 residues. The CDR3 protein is CASSPRAGTEGLDRVFFYEQYF. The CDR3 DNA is TGTGCCAGCTCACCAAGGGCGGGGACAGAGGGCCTCGATAGGGTTTTTTTTTACGAGCAGTACTTC.

CDR3 residues: CASSFSGSSYEQYF. The CDR3 DNA reads TGTGCCAGCAGTTTTAGCGGGAGTTCCTACGAGCAGTACTTC. V gene TRBV27 combines with J gene TRBJ2-7; TRBD2 agrees at 9 bases. The CDR3 extends over 14 amino acids. J was trimmed by 1 base and V by 3 bases; bases with no gene match: 1. The germline V gene encodes CDR1 MNHEY and CDR2 SMNVEV (reference sequence).

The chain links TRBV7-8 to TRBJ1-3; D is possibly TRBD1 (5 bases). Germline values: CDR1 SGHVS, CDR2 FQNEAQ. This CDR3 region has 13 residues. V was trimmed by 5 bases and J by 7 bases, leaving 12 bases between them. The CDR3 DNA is TGTGCCAGCAGCCCTTGGAAGGGGAACACCATATATTTT. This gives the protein CASSPWKGNTIYF.

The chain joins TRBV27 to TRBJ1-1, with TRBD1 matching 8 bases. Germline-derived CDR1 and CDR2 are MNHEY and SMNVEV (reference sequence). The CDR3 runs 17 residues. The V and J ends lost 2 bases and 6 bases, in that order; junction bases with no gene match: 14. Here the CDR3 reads CASSLILTGDGASEAFF. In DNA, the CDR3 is TGTGCCAGCAGTTTAATTTTGACAGGGGACGGCGCGTCTGAAGCTTTCTTT.

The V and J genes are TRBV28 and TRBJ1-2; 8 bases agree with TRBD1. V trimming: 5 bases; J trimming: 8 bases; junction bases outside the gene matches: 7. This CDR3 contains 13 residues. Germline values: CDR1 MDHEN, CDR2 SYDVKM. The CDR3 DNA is TGTGCCAGCAGTCGACAGGGGATGAGGGGCTACACCTTC. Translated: CASSRQGMRGYTF.

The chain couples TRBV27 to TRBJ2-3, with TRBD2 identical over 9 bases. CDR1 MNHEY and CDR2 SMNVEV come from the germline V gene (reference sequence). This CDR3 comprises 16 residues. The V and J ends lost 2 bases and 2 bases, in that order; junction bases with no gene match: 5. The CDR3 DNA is TGTGCCAGCAGTTTAACCCTAGCGGGGTCCACAGATACGCAGTATTTT. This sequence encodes CASSLTLAGSTDTQYF.

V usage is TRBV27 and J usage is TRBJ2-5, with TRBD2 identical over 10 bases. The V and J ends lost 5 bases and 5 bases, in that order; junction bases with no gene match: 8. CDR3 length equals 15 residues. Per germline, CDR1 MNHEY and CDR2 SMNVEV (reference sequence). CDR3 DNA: TGTGCCAGCAGTGAGCCAGCGGGAGGGGCGGAGACCCAGTACTTC. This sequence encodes CASSEPAGGAETQYF.

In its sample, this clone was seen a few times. The CDR3 nucleotides read TGCAGCGCTGCGGACTATTCTAACTATGGCTACACCTTC. Protein product: CSAADYSNYGYTF. The rearrangement links TRBV29-1 to TRBJ1-2; no clear D gene. This CDR3 region has 13 residues. Germline V gene data show CDR1 as SQVTM and CDR2 as ANQGSEA. Trimming stripped 7 bases from V and 0 bases from J, with 12 bases between.

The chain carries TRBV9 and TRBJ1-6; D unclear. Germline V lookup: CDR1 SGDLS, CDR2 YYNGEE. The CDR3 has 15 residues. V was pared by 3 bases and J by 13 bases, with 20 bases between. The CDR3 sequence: CASSAQDNVFGPLHF. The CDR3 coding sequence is TGTGCCAGCAGCGCCCAAGACAACGTCTTTGGGCCCCTCCACTTT.

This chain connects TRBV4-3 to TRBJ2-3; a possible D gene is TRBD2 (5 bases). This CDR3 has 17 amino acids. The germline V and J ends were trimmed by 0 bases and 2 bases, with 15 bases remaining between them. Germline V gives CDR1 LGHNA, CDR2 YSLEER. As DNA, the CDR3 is TGCGCCAGCAGCCAAGATGCCCTGACTACCTTCACAGATACGCAGTATTTT. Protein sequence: CASSQDALTTFTDTQYF.

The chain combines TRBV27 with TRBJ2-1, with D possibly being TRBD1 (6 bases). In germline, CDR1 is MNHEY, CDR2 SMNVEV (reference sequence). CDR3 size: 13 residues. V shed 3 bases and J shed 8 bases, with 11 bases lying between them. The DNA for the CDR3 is TGTGCCAGCAGTTTTCAACAGGGATATGAGCAGTTCTTC. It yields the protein CASSFQQGYEQFF.

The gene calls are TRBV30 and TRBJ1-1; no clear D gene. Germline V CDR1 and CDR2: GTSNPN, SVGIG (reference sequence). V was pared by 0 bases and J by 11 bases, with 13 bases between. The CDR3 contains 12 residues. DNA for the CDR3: TGTGCCTGGAGTGTACTGACACCGGCGGCTTTCTTT. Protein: CAWSVLTPAAFF.

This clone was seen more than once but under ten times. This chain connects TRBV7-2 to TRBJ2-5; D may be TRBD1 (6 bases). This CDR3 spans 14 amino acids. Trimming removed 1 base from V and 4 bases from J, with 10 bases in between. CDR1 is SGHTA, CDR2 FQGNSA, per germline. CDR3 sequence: CASSLETGSETQYF. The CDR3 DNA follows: TGTGCCAGCAGCTTAGAGACAGGATCAGAGACCCAGTACTTC.

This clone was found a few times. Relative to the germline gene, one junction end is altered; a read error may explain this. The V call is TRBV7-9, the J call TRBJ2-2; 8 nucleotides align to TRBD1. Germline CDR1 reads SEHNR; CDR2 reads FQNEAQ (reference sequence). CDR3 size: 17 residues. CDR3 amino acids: CSSSLGPGQVNTGELFF. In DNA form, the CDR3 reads TGTTCCAGCAGCTTAGGACCGGGACAGGTCAACACCGGGGAGCTGTTTTTT. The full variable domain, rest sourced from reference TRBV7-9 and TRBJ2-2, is DTGVSQNPRHKITKRGQNVTFRCDPISEHNRLYWYRQTLGQGPEFLTYFQNEAQLEKSRLLSDRFSAERPKGSFSTLEIQRTEQGDSAMYLCSSSLGPGQVNTGELFFGEGSRLTVL.

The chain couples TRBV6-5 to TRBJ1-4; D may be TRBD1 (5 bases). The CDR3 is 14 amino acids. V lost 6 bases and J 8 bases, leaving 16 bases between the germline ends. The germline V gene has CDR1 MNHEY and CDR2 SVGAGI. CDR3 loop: CASSYDSGGEKLFF. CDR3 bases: TGTGCCAGCAGCTATGACAGCGGGGGAGAAAAACTGTTTTTT.

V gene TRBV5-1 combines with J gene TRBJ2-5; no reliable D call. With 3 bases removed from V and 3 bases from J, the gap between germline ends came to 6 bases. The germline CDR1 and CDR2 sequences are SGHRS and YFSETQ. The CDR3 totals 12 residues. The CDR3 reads CASSWPEETQYF. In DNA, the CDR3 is TGCGCCAGCAGCTGGCCTGAAGAGACCCAGTACTTC.